This TCR beta chain is from a study of OX40 agonist ivuxolimab in advanced cancers. TCRdb keeps only in-frame clones here, not all; method: immunoSEQ multiplex PCR. The table has tens of thousands of clones, roughly 80% seen once. The table lists this clone with a count of one. Blood samples were obtained at baseline, cycle 4 day 1, and cycle 7 day 1. This clonotype was sampled from an adult with an advanced solid tumor such as melanoma, head and neck, liver or kidney cancer. This sample comprised CD4+ or CD8+ T cells sorted from blood, obtained in a trial of the OX40 agonist ivuxolimab.

The CDR3 nucleotides read TGTGCCAGTAGTAAGGACGGGATGTTCTACGAGCAGTACTTC. It encodes CASSKDGMFYEQYF. This chain joins TRBV19 and TRBJ2-7, with D maybe TRBD2 (5 bases). The CDR3 runs to 14 residues. V lost 4 bases and J lost 3, with 13 bases in between. Germline V gene sequence: CDR1 LNHDA, CDR2 SQIVND (reference sequence).